This passage covers 8 T cell receptor beta chains from one sample sequenced in a study of blood T cell repertoires in COVID-19. Here immunoSEQ multiplex PCR was the method, and the copy in TCRdb shows in-frame clones only, minus some. This sample has a few hundred thousand clones, with 87% found just once. Sequenced: PBMCs or T cells enriched from blood (not recorded which). The receptors were gathered from a man aged 35 to 55 in a cohort exposed to, infected with or recovered from COVID-19 (not recorded which).

This chain uses TRBV6-1 with TRBJ1-2; tentative D call: TRBD1 (6 bases). Trimming took 0 bases from V and 2 from J, leaving 10 bases between them. Per the germline V gene, CDR1 is MNHNS and CDR2 is SASEGT. There are 15 residues in the CDR3. DNA for the CDR3: TGTGCCAGCAGTGAAGCGGACGGACAGAACTATGGCTACACCTTC. It specifies CASSEADGQNYGYTF.

This chain links TRBV7-9 with TRBJ2-7, with 7 positions matching TRBD1. Germline trimming cut 6 bases from V and 2 bases from J; bases unmatched to any gene: 10. This CDR3 region has 15 residues. Germline CDR1 reads SEHNR; CDR2 reads FQNEAQ (reference sequence). The CDR3 loop reads CASSFIRDSAYEQYF. The CDR3 DNA follows: TGTGCCAGCAGTTTTATCCGGGACAGCGCCTACGAGCAGTACTTC.

The rearrangement uses TRBV15 and TRBJ1-5; 8 nucleotides align to TRBD1. Germline loops: CDR1 LNHNV, CDR2 YYDKDF (reference sequence). The CDR3 is 15 residues long. The trim removed 8 bases at V and 5 bases at J, leaving 11 bases unmatched. The CDR3 DNA follows: TGTGCCACCCGGGAGAGTACAGGGGGATATCAGCCCCAGCATTTT. Amino acids: CATRESTGGYQPQHF.

The V gene is TRBV2, the J gene TRBJ1-1; possible D gene TRBD1, 5 bases. The V gene lost 7 bases and the J gene lost 7 bases, with 7 bases spanning the gap. Germline V gene lookup returns CDR1 SNHLY and CDR2 FYNNEI. The CDR3 length is 10 residues. CDR3 region: CASIGVEAFF. The CDR3 DNA is TGTGCCAGCATAGGGGTTGAAGCTTTCTTT.

V and J are TRBV5-1 and TRBJ2-7; TRBD2 matches 7 bases. This CDR3 has 15 amino acids. Germline CDR1 SGHRS, CDR2 YFSETQ. V was clipped by 0 bases and J by 7 bases; unmatched bases: 10. The CDR3 sequence: CASSLAVTGGREQYF. CDR3 in DNA: TGCGCCAGCAGCTTGGCCGTAACGGGAGGACGGGAGCAGTACTTC.

This clone has just a few counts. The chain recombines TRBV6-5 with TRBJ1-6; D not certain. This CDR3 comprises 14 residues. Germline loops: CDR1 MNHEY, CDR2 SVGAGI. V lost 2 bases and J lost 7, with 9 bases in between. CDR3 in DNA: TGTGCCAGCAGTTACAGAGGAGCCAATTCACCCCTCCACTTT. The encoded protein is CASSYRGANSPLHF.

The rearrangement joins TRBV5-1 to TRBJ1-4; D may be TRBD1 (5 bases). CDR3 length: 16 residues. The germline V gene encodes CDR1 SGHRS and CDR2 YFSETQ. Trimming removed 4 bases at V and 0 bases at J, with 13 bases between. The CDR3 sequence: CASSPRGETTNEKLFF. Here the CDR3 DNA reads TGCGCCAGCAGCCCCCGGGGGGAGACAACTAATGAAAAACTGTTTTTT.

This sequence joins TRBV4-1 and TRBJ2-3, with 9 bases aligning to TRBD2. The V and J ends lost 1 base and 2 bases, in that order; junction bases with no gene match: 7. The CDR3 length is 17 residues. The V gene's germline CDR1 is MGHRA and CDR2 YSYEKL. For the CDR3, the DNA is TGCGCCAGCAGCCAAGCTATATCTAGCGGGAACACAGATACGCAGTATTTT. It yields the protein CASSQAISSGNTDTQYF.